The sequence of this T cell receptor beta chain was determined in a study of beta chain features in type 1 diabetes. In the study overall: Sorted cells, more than 95,000,000 in number, were examined across all samples.

V dropped 0 bases and J dropped 0 bases, with 10 bases sitting between them. CDR1 SGDLS and CDR2 YYNGEE come from the germline V gene. This CDR3 comprises 16 residues. Details on this clone: The antigen remains undetermined.

TCRB transcripts that were expressed got sequenced, as all of the isolated RNA had been reverse transcribed. Generated by immunoSEQ multiplex PCR, the TCRdb table keeps only in-frame clones and is missing some. The table has about 160,000 clones, roughly 63% seen once; the top ten hold 0.08% to 0.095%. Study-wide results and caveats: Although PCR might favor shorter templates, it would do so equally in patients and controls. Patients with Type 1 diabetes showed moderately but significantly shorter TCRB CDR3s in all four CD4+ subsets. The similarity of naive, central memory and Treg TCRB repertoires appeared greater among patients than among healthy donors.

V is TRBV9 and J is TRBJ2-4; no clear D. The clonotype originates from a man aged 25-45 years with type 1 diabetes. What was sequenced was naive CD4+ T cells from blood. CDR3 sequence (DNA): TGTGCCAGCAGCGTAGATCCTACGGTAGCCAAAAACATTCAGTACTTC. Translating it yields CASSVDPTVAKNIQYF.